Here is one T cell receptor beta chain with its context. Data came from immunoSEQ multiplex PCR; TCRdb stores just in-frame clones and leaves some out. The data contain under 200,000 clones, over 85% of them singletons. The junction had 15 bases not matched to a gene; V was cut back by 4 bases and J by 2 bases. CDR3 length: 17 amino acids. This sample is part of a study of shared clonotypes between healthy human individuals. Input material: naive CD4+ T cells sorted from blood. The subset: CD45RA+ positively selected. This sequence was found in a woman in her thirties in good health. The V gene is TRBV5-7, the J gene TRBJ2-7; 7 nucleotides agree with TRBD1. TRBV5-7 is given ORF status, its function remaining uncertain. CDR3 in DNA: TGTGCCAGCAGCCCCACACTGACAGGGTTGAGCCCCTACGAGCAGTACTTC. It specifies CASSPTLTGLSPYEQYF.